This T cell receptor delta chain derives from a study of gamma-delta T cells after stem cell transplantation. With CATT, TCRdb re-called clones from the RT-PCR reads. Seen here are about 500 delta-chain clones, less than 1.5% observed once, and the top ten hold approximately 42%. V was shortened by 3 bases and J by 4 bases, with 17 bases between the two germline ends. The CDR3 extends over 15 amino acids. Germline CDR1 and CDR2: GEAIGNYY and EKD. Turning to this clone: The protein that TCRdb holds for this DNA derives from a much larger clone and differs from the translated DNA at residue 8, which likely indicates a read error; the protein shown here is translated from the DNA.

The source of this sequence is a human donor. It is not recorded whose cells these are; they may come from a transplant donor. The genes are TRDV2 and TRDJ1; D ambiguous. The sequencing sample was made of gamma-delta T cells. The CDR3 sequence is CACDSISGRLDKLIF. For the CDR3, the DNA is TGTGCCTGTGACTCCATCTCCGGTCGTCTCGATAAACTCATCTTT.